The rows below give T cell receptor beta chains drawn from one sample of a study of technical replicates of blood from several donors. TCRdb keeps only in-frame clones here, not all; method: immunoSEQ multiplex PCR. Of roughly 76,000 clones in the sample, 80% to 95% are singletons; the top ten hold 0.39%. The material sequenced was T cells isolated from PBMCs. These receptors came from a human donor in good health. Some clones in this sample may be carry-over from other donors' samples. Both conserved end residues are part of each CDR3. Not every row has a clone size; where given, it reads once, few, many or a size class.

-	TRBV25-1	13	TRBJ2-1	CASSRAGDGEQFF
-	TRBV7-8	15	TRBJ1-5	CASSSLGQSNQPQHF
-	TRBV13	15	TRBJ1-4	CASSLVAATNEKLFF
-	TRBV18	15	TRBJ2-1	CASSPPASFPNEQFF
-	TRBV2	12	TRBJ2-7	CAVLTGIDEQYF
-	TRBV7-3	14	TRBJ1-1	CASSLQGVNTEAFF
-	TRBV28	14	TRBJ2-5	CASSLAGAGETQYF
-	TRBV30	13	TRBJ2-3	CAWSYQGEDTQYF
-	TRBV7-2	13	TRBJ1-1	CASSLKRATEAFF
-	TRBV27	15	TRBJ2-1	CASSLSGAGYNEQFF
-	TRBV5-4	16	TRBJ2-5	CASSFTTGVTKETQYF
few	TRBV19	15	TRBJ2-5	CASSQGSSGSETQYF
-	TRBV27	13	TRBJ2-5	CASSYTREETQYF
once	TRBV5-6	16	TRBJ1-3	CASRDRALISGNTIYF
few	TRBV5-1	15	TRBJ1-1	CASSLGGPGSIEAFF
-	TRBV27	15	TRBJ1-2	CASSLTETGGYGYTF
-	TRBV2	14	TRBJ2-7	CASSEDGSAYEQYF
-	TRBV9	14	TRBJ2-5	CASSPMRTVETQYF
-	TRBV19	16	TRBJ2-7	CASSSGTSGTTYEQYF
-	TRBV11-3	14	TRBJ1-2	CASSSRDRDYGYTF
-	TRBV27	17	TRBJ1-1	CASSPDWGGSLNTEAFF
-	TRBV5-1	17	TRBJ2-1	CASSARGGLAGVDEQFF
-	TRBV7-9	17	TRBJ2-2	CASSPNYLKRELGELFF
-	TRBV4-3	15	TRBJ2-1	CASSPSGVGGLEQFF
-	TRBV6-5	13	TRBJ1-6	CASSYGRDSPLHF
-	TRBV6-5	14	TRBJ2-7	CASIPKGPPYEQYF
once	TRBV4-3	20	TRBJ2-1	CASSQDHLASGRSSYNEQFF
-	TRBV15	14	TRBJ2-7	CATTEGQGYYEQYF
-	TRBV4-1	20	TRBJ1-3	CASSQDGTGAPMSSGNTIYF
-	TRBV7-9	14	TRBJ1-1	CASSATGLNTEAFF
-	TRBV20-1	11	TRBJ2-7	CSGLGATRQYF
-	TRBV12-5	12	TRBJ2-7	CASDRDSYEQYF